A single sample is the source of the 6 T cell receptor beta chains below, sequenced in a study of blood T cells in healthy people across ages. Primed by a sample-barcoded 5' primer and a J-beta primer mix, a second PCR proceeded for roughly 6 to 12 cycles. MiXCR, run by TCRdb on the 5' RACE reads, gives a single entry per CDR3 protein. The sample lists fewer than 900,000 distinct CDR3 sequences; under 40% were seen once. Sequencing input: blood. The receptors were gathered from a man aged 18 to 29 in good health.

The chain couples TRBV7-2 to TRBJ2-3, with D tentatively TRBD2 (6 bases). There are 16 residues in the CDR3. Germline-derived CDR1 and CDR2 are SGHTA and FQGNSA. V lost 4 bases and J 8 bases, leaving 22 bases between the germline ends. Written as DNA, the CDR3 is TGTGCCAGCAGCTCAAGGGGAGCGGGCCCGACGGGTACGCAGTATTTT. Its protein is CASSSRGAGPTGTQYF. The entire variable domain, with the rest obtained from reference TRBV7-2 and TRBJ2-3, is as follows: GAGVSQSPSNKVTEKGKDVELRCDPISGHTALYWYRQSLGQGLEFLIYFQGNSAPDKSGLPSDRFSAERTGGSVSTLTIQRTQQEDSAVYLCASSSRGAGPTGTQYFGPGTRLTVL.

This rearrangement joins TRBV9 to TRBJ2-1; the match to TRBD1 covers 7 bases. This CDR3 comprises 15 residues. V dropped 4 bases and J dropped 12; count of bases not matched to a gene: 16. Germline loops: CDR1 SGDLS, CDR2 YYNGEE. DNA of the CDR3: TGTGCCAGCAGCTCGTACCCAAACATGCCAGGGGGGCAGTTCTTC. Amino acid sequence: CASSSYPNMPGGQFF.

The CDR3 DNA reads TGTGCCTGGAAATCGACTAAAAACTCCTACGAGCAGTACTTC. It yields the protein CAWKSTKNSYEQYF. The rearrangement uses TRBV30 and TRBJ2-7; D might be TRBD2 (5 bases). This CDR3 is 14 amino acids long. Germline-derived CDR1 and CDR2 are GTSNPN and SVGIG (reference sequence). V lost 4 bases and J 0 bases, leaving 13 bases between the germline ends.

This chain uses TRBV7-9 with TRBJ2-7; 10 nucleotides align to TRBD1. The trim removed 11 bases at V and 7 bases at J, leaving 14 bases unmatched. This CDR3 comprises 14 residues. Germline V gives CDR1 SEHNR, CDR2 FQNEAQ (reference sequence). For the CDR3, the DNA is TGTGCCGGATCCGGGACAGGGGTGGCGGGTGAGCAGTACTTC. It encodes CAGSGTGVAGEQYF.

This chain connects TRBV20-1 to TRBJ2-4; TRBD1 matches at 7 bases. Germline CDR1 DFQATT, CDR2 SNEGSKA (reference sequence). Trimming removed 6 bases from V and 1 base from J; junction bases left unmatched: 3. The CDR3 is made up of 13 amino acids. For the CDR3, the DNA is TGCAGTGCCCCGGGACAGGCCAAAAACATTCAGTACTTC. The encoded protein is CSAPGQAKNIQYF.

This clonotype was picked up many times. The chain uses TRBV12-3 or TRBV12-4 and TRBJ1-2; TRBD1 might be the D (6 bases). This CDR3 region has 14 residues. V dropped 3 bases and J dropped 5 bases, with 13 bases sitting between them. The CDR3 region is CASSFQEGDYGYTF. CDR3 nucleotides: TGTGCCAGCAGTTTTCAAGAGGGGGATTATGGCTACACCTTC.